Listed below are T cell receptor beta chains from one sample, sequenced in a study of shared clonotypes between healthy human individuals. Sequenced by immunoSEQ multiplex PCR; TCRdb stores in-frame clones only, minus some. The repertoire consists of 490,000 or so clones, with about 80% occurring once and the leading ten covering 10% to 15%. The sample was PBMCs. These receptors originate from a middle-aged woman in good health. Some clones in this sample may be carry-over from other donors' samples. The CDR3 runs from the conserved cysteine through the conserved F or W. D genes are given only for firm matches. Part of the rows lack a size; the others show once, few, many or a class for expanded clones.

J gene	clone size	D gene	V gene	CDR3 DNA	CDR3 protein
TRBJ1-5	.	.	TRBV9	TGTGCCAGCAGCGTAGGGGCAGGGGATCAGCCCCAGCATTTT	CASSVGAGDQPQHF
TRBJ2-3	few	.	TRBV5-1	TGCGCCAGCAGCTCGGAATGGCGGAACACAGATACGCAGTATTTT	CASSSEWRNTDTQYF
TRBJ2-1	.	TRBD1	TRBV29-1	TGCAGCGTTGCGGACAGGGGGGTTAATGAGCAGTTCTTC	CSVADRGVNEQFF
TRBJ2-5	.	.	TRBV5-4	TGTGCCAGCAGCCCGGGACCCATTTACCAAGAGACCCAGTACTTC	CASSPGPIYQETQYF
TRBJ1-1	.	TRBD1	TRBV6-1	TGTGCCAGCAGTAAACAGGGGGCCGTGGCTTTCTTT	CASSKQGAVAFF
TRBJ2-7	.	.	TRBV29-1	TGCAGCGTTGAGGTGGGCTATCTCGATCGCGAGCAGTACTTC	CSVEVGYLDREQYF
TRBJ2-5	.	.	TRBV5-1	TGCGCCAGCAGCTTGTTGGTCGGCGAGACCCAGTACTTC	CASSLLVGETQYF
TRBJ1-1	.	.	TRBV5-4	TGTGCCAGCGGGGAACTTTGGACTGAAGCTTTCTTT	CASGELWTEAFF
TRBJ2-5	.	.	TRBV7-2	TGTGCCAGCAGCTGGGCCCCTGACTGGCAAGAGACCCAGTACTTC	CASSWAPDWQETQYF
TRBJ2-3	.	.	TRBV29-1	TGCAGCGTATCCTTGGGACTCATTTCCCCAGATACGCAGTATTTT	CSVSLGLISPDTQYF
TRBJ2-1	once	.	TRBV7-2	TGTGCCAGCAGCTCCCAGTCCGGATACAATGAGCAGTTCTTC	CASSSQSGYNEQFF
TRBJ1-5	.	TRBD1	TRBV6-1	TGTGCCAGCAGTGAATTTGTGGCAGGGGGCAGGAGCAATCAGCCCCAGCATTTT	CASSEFVAGGRSNQPQHF
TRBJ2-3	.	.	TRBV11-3	TGTGCCAGCAAGGGTCTAGCAGATACGCAGTATTTT	CASKGLADTQYF
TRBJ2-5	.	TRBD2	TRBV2	TGTGCCAGCAGAGAAATAGCGGGAGGGTCTGAGACCCAGTACTTC	CASREIAGGSETQYF
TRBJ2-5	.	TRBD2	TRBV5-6	TGTGCCAGCAGCTTGCCTAGCGGGAGAGAGACCCAGTACTTC	CASSLPSGRETQYF
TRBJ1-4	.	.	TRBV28	TGTGCCAGCAGTTTAGAGGGGTTGGCTAATGAAAAACTGTTTTTT	CASSLEGLANEKLFF
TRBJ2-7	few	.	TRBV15	TGTGCCACCAGCAGAGATCCGGGGGCCTACGAGCAGTACTTC	CATSRDPGAYEQYF
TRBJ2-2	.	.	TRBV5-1	TGCGCCAGCGGCGCGGGTTCCACCGGGGAGCTGTTTTTT	CASGAGSTGELFF
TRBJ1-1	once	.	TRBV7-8	TGTGCCAGCAGCACCCGGAGAGACACTGAAGCTTTCTTT	CASSTRRDTEAFF
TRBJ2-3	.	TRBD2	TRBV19	TGTGCCAGTAGTCCAGGACTAGTTGCTGGCACAGATACGCAGTATTTT	CASSPGLVAGTDTQYF
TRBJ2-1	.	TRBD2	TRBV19	TGTGCCAGTAGTACCCCAAGAGAGGGCGGGAGGGCCTACAATGAGCAGTTCTTC	CASSTPREGGRAYNEQFF
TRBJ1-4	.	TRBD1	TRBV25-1	TGTGCCAGCAGGACAGGGCCGGGTGAAAAACTGTTTTTT	CASRTGPGEKLFF
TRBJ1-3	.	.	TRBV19	TGTGCCAGTAGTATGTTTAGACGCAGAGGGAGCTCTGGAAACACCATATATTTT	CASSMFRRRGSSGNTIYF